Here is one T cell receptor beta chain with its context. This entry is derived from a study of blood T cells in healthy people across ages. Germline CDR1 reads MRHNA; CDR2 reads SNTAGT. The CDR3 spans 15 residues. Losses at the gene ends were 2 bases for V and 7 bases for J; bases not matched to a gene: 6. A J-beta primer mix and a sample-barcoded 5' primer were used in a second PCR of roughly 7 to 12 cycles. TCRdb redid the calling of the 5' RACE reads with MiXCR, one entry per CDR3 protein. The table lists roughly 1,500,000 distinct CDR3 sequences, approximately 40% of them singletons. J is TRBJ1-4 and V is TRBV6-4; 8 positions agree with TRBD1. This clonotype was sampled from a woman aged 18-35 years in good health. Source material: blood. DNA of the CDR3: TGTGCCAGCAGTGACCAACCAGGGGGCGGTGAAAAACTGTTTTTT. Translation gives CASSDQPGGGEKLFF.